A selection of T cell receptor beta chains follows, all from one sample in a study of CD8 T cells in Susac syndrome. TCRdb re-called the immunoSEQ multiplex PCR reads with MiXCR, one entry per CDR3 protein. The sample contains 150,000 to 250,000 distinct CDR3 sequences, about 96% of which appear only once. Sequencing input: CD4+ T cells from PBMCs. Every receptor here comes from a human donor with multiple sclerosis. Each CDR3 is given with its conserved first and last residue. The order of the fields is CDR3 length, D gene, J gene, V gene, clone size, CDR3 protein, CDR3 DNA. A D gene is named only where the DNA matches it firmly. Some rows have no size entry. The others give once, few or many, or a class for an expanded clone.

CDR3 length: 14
D gene: NA
J gene: TRBJ2-5
V gene: TRBV30
clone size: NA
CDR3 protein: CAWSGSQYQETQYF
CDR3 DNA: TGTGCCTGGAGTGGGTCCCAGTACCAAGAGACCCAGTACTTC

CDR3 length: 16
D gene: TRBD2
J gene: TRBJ2-5
V gene: TRBV7-2
clone size: NA
CDR3 protein: CASSTGTSGHQETQYF
CDR3 DNA: TGTGCCAGCAGCACCGGGACTAGCGGTCACCAAGAGACCCAGTACTTC

CDR3 length: 18
D gene: NA
J gene: TRBJ2-6
V gene: TRBV7-3
clone size: NA
CDR3 protein: CASSLTSGAAAGANVLTF
CDR3 DNA: TGTGCCAGCAGCTTAACGTCGGGGGCGGCGGCCGGGGCCAACGTCCTGACTTTC

CDR3 length: 16
D gene: NA
J gene: TRBJ1-1
V gene: TRBV9
clone size: NA
CDR3 protein: CASSVAPALTQTEAFF
CDR3 DNA: TGTGCCAGCAGCGTAGCTCCGGCGCTAACACAGACTGAAGCTTTCTTT

CDR3 length: 11
D gene: NA
J gene: TRBJ1-2
V gene: TRBV30
clone size: NA
CDR3 protein: CAWSPQGGYTF
CDR3 DNA: TGTGCCTGGAGTCCTCAGGGCGGCTACACCTTC

CDR3 length: 16
D gene: NA
J gene: TRBJ2-1
V gene: TRBV18
clone size: NA
CDR3 protein: CASSPGRLPTYNEQFF
CDR3 DNA: TGTGCCAGCTCACCAGGGAGACTCCCTACCTACAATGAGCAGTTCTTC

CDR3 length: 16
D gene: TRBD2
J gene: TRBJ2-1
V gene: TRBV9
clone size: NA
CDR3 protein: CASSVVGTSSYNEQFF
CDR3 DNA: TGTGCCAGCAGCGTAGTCGGGACTAGCTCCTACAATGAGCAGTTCTTC

CDR3 length: 12
D gene: TRBD2
J gene: TRBJ2-5
V gene: TRBV30
clone size: NA
CDR3 protein: CAWTSGGETQYF
CDR3 DNA: TGTGCCTGGACTAGCGGGGGAGAGACCCAGTACTTC

CDR3 length: 15
D gene: NA
J gene: TRBJ1-2
V gene: TRBV5-1
clone size: NA
CDR3 protein: CASSLDLGGLDGYTF
CDR3 DNA: TGCGCCAGCAGCCTTGACCTCGGGGGGCTTGATGGCTACACCTTC

CDR3 length: 17
D gene: TRBD2
J gene: TRBJ2-2
V gene: TRBV3-1
clone size: NA
CDR3 protein: CASSRRPGGGPTGELFF
CDR3 DNA: TGTGCCAGCAGCCGGAGACCTGGCGGGGGGCCTACCGGGGAGCTGTTTTTT

CDR3 length: 12
D gene: NA
J gene: TRBJ1-1
V gene: TRBV29-1
clone size: NA
CDR3 protein: CSAGHTNTEAFF
CDR3 DNA: TGCAGCGCGGGACACACGAACACTGAAGCTTTCTTT

CDR3 length: 14
D gene: TRBD1
J gene: TRBJ1-5
V gene: TRBV20-1
clone size: NA
CDR3 protein: CSARVDRGHQPQHF
CDR3 DNA: TGCAGTGCCAGGGTGGACAGGGGGCATCAGCCCCAGCATTTT

CDR3 length: 14
D gene: NA
J gene: TRBJ2-1
V gene: TRBV11-2
clone size: once
CDR3 protein: CASSLGPDSNEQFF
CDR3 DNA: TGTGCCAGCAGCTTAGGCCCAGATTCGAATGAGCAGTTCTTC

CDR3 length: 13
D gene: NA
J gene: TRBJ2-4
V gene: TRBV7-9
clone size: NA
CDR3 protein: CASSLKGEGIQYF
CDR3 DNA: TGTGCCAGCAGCTTAAAGGGTGAAGGGATTCAGTACTTC

CDR3 length: 13
D gene: NA
J gene: TRBJ2-2
V gene: TRBV18
clone size: few
CDR3 protein: CASSPTVTGELFF
CDR3 DNA: TGTGCCAGCTCACCAACCGTAACCGGGGAGCTGTTTTTT

CDR3 length: 15
D gene: NA
J gene: TRBJ2-3
V gene: TRBV24-1
clone size: NA
CDR3 protein: CATGGAGAGTDTQYF
CDR3 DNA: TGTGCCACCGGGGGGGCGGGGGCCGGAACAGATACGCAGTATTTT

CDR3 length: 12
D gene: NA
J gene: TRBJ2-2
V gene: TRBV7-9
clone size: NA
CDR3 protein: CASSPQWGELFF
CDR3 DNA: TGTGCCAGCAGCCCCCAGTGGGGGGAGCTGTTTTTT

CDR3 length: 16
D gene: NA
J gene: TRBJ2-1
V gene: TRBV5-1
clone size: NA
CDR3 protein: CASSLSVHTRFNEQFF
CDR3 DNA: TGCGCCAGCAGCTTGTCTGTCCACACCCGCTTCAATGAGCAGTTCTTC

CDR3 length: 14
D gene: TRBD1
J gene: TRBJ2-3
V gene: TRBV4-1
clone size: NA
CDR3 protein: CASSQPRQGGTQYF
CDR3 DNA: TGCGCCAGCAGCCAACCTAGACAGGGTGGTACGCAGTATTTT

CDR3 length: 13
D gene: NA
J gene: TRBJ2-3
V gene: TRBV2
clone size: NA
CDR3 protein: CASSWDHTDTQYF
CDR3 DNA: TGTGCCAGCTCCTGGGACCACACAGATACGCAGTATTTT

CDR3 length: 14
D gene: TRBD2
J gene: TRBJ2-7
V gene: TRBV2
clone size: NA
CDR3 protein: CASWASGRTYEQYF
CDR3 DNA: TGTGCCAGCTGGGCTAGCGGGAGAACTTACGAGCAGTACTTC

CDR3 length: 15
D gene: NA
J gene: TRBJ2-7
V gene: TRBV6-5
clone size: NA
CDR3 protein: CASSDQGLGVYEQYF
CDR3 DNA: TGTGCCAGCAGTGACCAGGGGCTAGGGGTGTACGAGCAGTACTTC

CDR3 length: 15
D gene: TRBD2
J gene: TRBJ2-1
V gene: TRBV30
clone size: NA
CDR3 protein: CAWKVRLAGDNEQFF
CDR3 DNA: TGTGCCTGGAAAGTTAGACTAGCGGGGGACAATGAGCAGTTCTTC

CDR3 length: 13
D gene: NA
J gene: TRBJ1-1
V gene: TRBV19
clone size: NA
CDR3 protein: CASSLDRNTEAFF
CDR3 DNA: TGTGCTAGCAGCTTGGACAGGAACACTGAAGCTTTCTTT

CDR3 length: 13
D gene: NA
J gene: TRBJ1-6
V gene: TRBV30
clone size: NA
CDR3 protein: CACGASTYSPLHF
CDR3 DNA: TGTGCCTGCGGGGCCTCCACCTATTCACCCCTCCACTTT

CDR3 length: 15
D gene: NA
J gene: TRBJ1-2
V gene: TRBV6-1
clone size: NA
CDR3 protein: CASSEALSAGYGYTF
CDR3 DNA: TGTGCCAGCAGTGAAGCACTGTCCGCAGGCTATGGCTACACCTTC

CDR3 length: 13
D gene: NA
J gene: TRBJ2-1
V gene: TRBV7-3
clone size: NA
CDR3 protein: CASSLRFDNEQFF
CDR3 DNA: TGTGCCAGCAGCTTAAGGTTTGACAATGAGCAGTTCTTC

CDR3 length: 13
D gene: TRBD1
J gene: TRBJ1-1
V gene: TRBV18
clone size: NA
CDR3 protein: CASAGTANTEAFF
CDR3 DNA: TGTGCCAGCGCCGGGACAGCTAACACTGAAGCTTTCTTT

CDR3 length: 16
D gene: NA
J gene: TRBJ2-1
V gene: TRBV7-8
clone size: NA
CDR3 protein: CASSSRTTQAHNEQFF
CDR3 DNA: TGTGCCAGCAGCTCCCGGACCACCCAAGCCCACAATGAGCAGTTCTTC

CDR3 length: 15
D gene: TRBD2
J gene: TRBJ2-3
V gene: TRBV9
clone size: NA
CDR3 protein: CASSVRGGVTDTQYF
CDR3 DNA: TGTGCCAGCAGCGTACGGGGGGGCGTGACAGATACGCAGTATTTT

CDR3 length: 14
D gene: TRBD1
J gene: TRBJ2-7
V gene: TRBV6-5
clone size: NA
CDR3 protein: CASRGTGESYEQYF
CDR3 DNA: TGTGCCAGCAGAGGGACAGGGGAGTCCTACGAGCAGTACTTC

CDR3 length: 13
D gene: NA
J gene: TRBJ1-1
V gene: TRBV3-1
clone size: NA
CDR3 protein: CASSHWTEGDAFF
CDR3 DNA: TGTGCCAGCAGTCATTGGACTGAAGGTGACGCTTTCTTT

CDR3 length: 16
D gene: NA
J gene: TRBJ1-5
V gene: TRBV7-2
clone size: NA
CDR3 protein: CASSFRGTDSNQPQHF
CDR3 DNA: TGTGCCAGCAGCTTCCGGGGCACCGATAGCAATCAGCCCCAGCATTTT